The 25 T cell receptor beta chains below all came from one sample that was sequenced in a study of T cell responses to AZD1222 COVID-19 vaccine (dated by TCRdb to the early 2020s). The method was the immunoSEQ multiplex PCR assay. What TCRdb holds here is the immuneACCESS table cut down to in-frame rearrangements. Part of the clones is not present; checked against another copy, under half of the missing clones reflect an unresolved V gene, and the others are unexplained. This sample holds about 130,000 clones; approximately 85% were observed only once. In total, the top ten clones hold less than 5.5% of the sample. The label giving this sample's time point can be read as: about 28 days (+/-7) after the second vaccine dose. The material was peripheral blood, obtained 28 days after the second AZD1222 dose. These receptors came from an adult who received the AZD1222 COVID-19 vaccine.

The CDR3 sequence: CASSQDSWVATNEKLFF. The CDR3 DNA reads TGCGCCAGCAGCCAAGATTCTTGGGTCGCAACTAATGAAAAACTGTTTTTT. The V call is TRBV4-3, the J call TRBJ1-4; unclear D gene. The CDR3 spans 17 residues. Trimming pared 0 bases from V and 0 bases from J, leaving 11 bases between. From germline, CDR1 is LGHNA and CDR2 YSLEER.

V gene TRBV18 combines with J gene TRBJ2-7, with D possibly TRBD1 on 6 matching bases. The germline V gene encodes CDR1 KGHSH and CDR2 LQKENI. The CDR3 has 14 residues. V lost 5 bases, J lost 0 bases, and 11 bases lay in between. CDR3 residues: CASSERTASYEQYF. DNA of the CDR3: TGTGCCAGCTCAGAGCGGACAGCCTCCTACGAGCAGTACTTC.

The chain employs TRBV7-8 and TRBJ1-3; D remains unclear. The CDR3 spans 14 residues. Between the trimmed V and J ends, which lost 9 bases and 0 bases, there was a span of 12 bases. Germline-derived CDR1 and CDR2 are SGHVS and FQNEAQ. The CDR3 loop is CASAFRSSGNTIYF. CDR3 DNA: TGTGCCAGTGCCTTTAGGAGCTCTGGAAACACCATATATTTT.

V and J are TRBV28 and TRBJ2-7; a weak D match, TRBD1 (6 bases). This CDR3 has 13 residues. Germline values: CDR1 MDHEN, CDR2 SYDVKM. Trimming removed 8 bases at V and 2 bases at J, with 13 bases between. The CDR3 here is CASSPGATYEQYF. In DNA, the CDR3 is TGTGCCAGCTCCCCAGGGGCTACCTACGAGCAGTACTTC. Together with reference TRBV28 and TRBJ2-7, the CDR3 gives the full variable domain: DVKVTQSSRYLVKRTGEKVFLECVQDMDHENMFWYRQDPGLGLRLIYFSYDVKMKEKGDIPEGYSVSREKKERFSLILESASTNQTSMYLCASSPGATYEQYFGPGTRLTVT.

The gene calls are TRBV9 and TRBJ1-1; tentative D call: TRBD1 (5 bases). The germline V gene has CDR1 SGDLS and CDR2 YYNGEE. V lost 6 bases and J lost 0, with 12 bases in between. This CDR3 is 14 amino acids long. The chain's CDR3 is CASMGWGMNTEAFF. In nucleotides, the CDR3 is TGTGCCAGCATGGGGTGGGGGATGAACACTGAAGCTTTCTTT.

This chain connects TRBV13 to TRBJ1-3; 7 positions agree with TRBD1. V was pared by 5 bases and J by 2 bases, with 3 bases of the junction left unmatched. The CDR3 spans 14 residues. The germline gives CDR1 PRHDT, CDR2 FYEKMQ (reference sequence). CDR3 sequence (DNA): TGTGCCAGCAGCCGTAGGGGGCCTGGAAACACCATATATTTT. Encoded protein: CASSRRGPGNTIYF.

The chain recombines TRBV3-1 (or the pseudogene TRBV3-2) with TRBJ1-1; possible D gene TRBD1, 6 bases. V was trimmed by 4 bases and J by 3 bases, leaving 18 bases between them. Germline V gene lookup returns CDR1 LGHDT and CDR2 YNNKEL (reference sequence). The CDR3 covers 16 residues. The CDR3 DNA follows: TGTGCCAGCAGCCCCTGGCACAGGGTGTACGACACTGAAGCTTTCTTT. Its protein is CASSPWHRVYDTEAFF.

V gene TRBV5-4 combines with J gene TRBJ2-5, with D possibly TRBD1 on 6 matching bases. CDR1 is SGHNT and CDR2 is YYREEE in the germline V gene (reference sequence). V dropped 2 bases and J dropped 5 bases, with 10 bases sitting between them. This CDR3 has 13 amino acids. CDR3 sequence (DNA): TGTGCCAGCAGCTTAAAGGGGGTGGAGACCCAGTACTTC. Translation gives CASSLKGVETQYF. Looking up the rest from reference TRBV5-4 and TRBJ2-5 gives the full variable domain: ETGVTQSPTHLIKTRGQQVTLRCSSQSGHNTVSWYQQALGQGPQFIFQYYREEENGRGNFPPRFSGLQFPNYSSELNVNALELDDSALYLCASSLKGVETQYFGPGTRLLVL.

V usage is TRBV19 and J usage is TRBJ1-5, with a tentative D call TRBD1 (6 bases). CDR1 and CDR2 from the germline V gene are LNHDA and SQIVND (reference sequence). This CDR3 region has 16 residues. Trimming pared 3 bases from V and 2 bases from J, leaving 14 bases between. CDR3: CASSMIQGFGNQPQHF. CDR3 in DNA: TGTGCCAGTAGTATGATACAGGGATTCGGCAATCAGCCCCAGCATTTT.

The chain carries TRBV10-3 and TRBJ2-1, with D possibly matching TRBD2 (7 bases). The germline V and J ends were trimmed by 0 bases and 5 bases, with 17 bases remaining between them. Germline V gene sequence: CDR1 ENHRY, CDR2 SYGVKD. This CDR3 is 17 amino acids long. The CDR3 coding sequence is TGTGCCATCAGTGAGTCTAGTCCGGGGGGCGGAAACAATGAGCAGTTCTTC. Translation: CAISESSPGGGNNEQFF.

The chain joins TRBV19 to TRBJ2-1; 8 nucleotides line up with TRBD1. The CDR3 covers 14 residues. V lost 8 bases, J lost 5 bases, and 8 bases stayed unmatched. Germline V gene sequence: CDR1 LNHDA, CDR2 SQIVND (reference sequence). The CDR3 is CASVQGAQDNEQFF. The CDR3 DNA is TGTGCCAGTGTTCAGGGGGCGCAGGACAATGAGCAGTTCTTC.

The chain uses TRBV6-2 or TRBV6-3 and TRBJ1-5; D may be TRBD1 (6 bases). CDR1 is MNHEY and CDR2 is SVGEGT in the germline V gene. The CDR3 covers 15 residues. The V end was cut by 3 bases, the J end by 2 bases, with 11 bases between. The DNA for the CDR3 is TGTGCCAGCAGTTATTACAGGGTTGGCAATCAGCCCCAGCATTTT. It yields the protein CASSYYRVGNQPQHF.

This chain connects TRBV9 to TRBJ1-1; D not resolved. The CDR3 has 12 residues. CDR1 and CDR2 from the germline V gene are SGDLS and YYNGEE. Trimming removed 4 bases from V and 3 bases from J, with 7 bases in between. In nucleotides, the CDR3 is TGTGCCAGCAGCCCCCTGGACACTGAAGCTTTCTTT. Its translation is CASSPLDTEAFF.

The J gene is TRBJ1-6, the V gene TRBV2; no reliable D call. Trimming took off 8 bases at V and 2 bases at J, with 13 bases between the two ends. The CDR3 has 15 amino acids. Germline loops: CDR1 SNHLY, CDR2 FYNNEI. The CDR3 protein is CASALGQTYNSPLHF. In nucleotides, the CDR3 is TGTGCCAGCGCCCTCGGCCAGACCTATAATTCACCCCTCCACTTT.

The rearrangement joins TRBV27 to TRBJ1-5, with D possibly TRBD1 on 6 matching bases. This CDR3 has 14 amino acids. The V end lost 0 bases, the J end lost 6 bases, and 9 bases lay between the germline ends. CDR1 MNHEY and CDR2 SMNVEV come from the germline V gene (reference sequence). The CDR3 sequence is CASSLSRGAQPQHF. DNA for the CDR3: TGTGCCAGCAGTTTATCAAGGGGGGCTCAGCCCCAGCATTTT.

The chain is built from TRBV7-2 and TRBJ1-1, with D tentatively TRBD1 (6 bases). Germline V CDR1 and CDR2: SGHTA, FQGNSA. The CDR3 has 14 amino acids. V dropped 2 bases and J dropped 1 base, with 8 bases sitting between them. CDR3 nucleotides: TGTGCCAGCAGCTTAAGGGGGAAGAACACTGAAGCTTTCTTT. Translated: CASSLRGKNTEAFF.

The chain recombines TRBV4-3 with TRBJ2-2; the D gene is possibly TRBD1 (5 bases). This CDR3 is 14 amino acids long. In germline, CDR1 is LGHNA, CDR2 YSLEER. V was shortened by 2 bases and J by 4 bases, with 8 bases between the two germline ends. CDR3: CASSQKTVTGELFF. The DNA of the CDR3 is TGCGCCAGCAGCCAAAAGACAGTCACCGGGGAGCTGTTTTTT.

V usage is TRBV2 and J usage is TRBJ2-7, with 10 bases identical to TRBD1. The trim removed 8 bases at V and 7 bases at J, leaving 11 bases unmatched. CDR3 size: 14 residues. Germline V gene sequence: CDR1 SNHLY, CDR2 FYNNEI. CDR3 nucleotides: TGTGCCAGCGGGGGACAGGGGCATACGGGTGAGCAGTACTTC. This encodes CASGGQGHTGEQYF.

V is TRBV30 and J is TRBJ1-2; D uncertain. The CDR3 spans 13 residues. Germline V gives CDR1 GTSNPN, CDR2 SVGIG (reference sequence). Trimming removed 2 bases from V and 8 bases from J, with 15 bases in between. The CDR3 DNA sequence: TGTGCCTGGAGTAAGGCCTCTCCTAGCGGCTACACCTTC. Its translation: CAWSKASPSGYTF.

V and J are TRBV7-2 and TRBJ2-4; D not certain. The V and J ends lost 1 base and 0 bases respectively, with 4 bases between them. Looked up from germline, CDR1 is SGHTA and CDR2 is FQGNSA. The CDR3 length is 14 residues. The CDR3 nucleotides are TGTGCCAGCAGCTTAGGGGCAGCCAAAAACATTCAGTACTTC. Encoded protein: CASSLGAAKNIQYF.

The chain joins TRBV19 to TRBJ1-4; possibly TRBD1 for D (6 bases). The length of the CDR3 is 12 residues. The V end was cut by 5 bases, the J end by 10 bases, with 11 bases between. Per germline, CDR1 LNHDA and CDR2 SQIVND (reference sequence). The CDR3 sequence: CASSLEGGKLFF. The CDR3 DNA is TGTGCCAGTAGTTTGGAGGGGGGAAAACTGTTTTTT.

This clone was counted a few times. The chain uses TRBV4-1 and TRBJ2-2; 9 nucleotides match TRBD2. The CDR3 has 16 residues. Trimming removed 4 bases from V and 4 bases from J; junction bases left unmatched: 7. The germline V gene encodes CDR1 MGHRA and CDR2 YSYEKL. CDR3 sequence (DNA): TGCGCCAGCAGCCCGATAGCGGGGGAGGGCACCGGGGAGCTGTTTTTT. It encodes CASSPIAGEGTGELFF.

The rearrangement uses TRBV7-6 and TRBJ2-3; D is possibly TRBD2 (5 bases). The V end lost 5 bases, the J end lost 0 bases, and 9 bases lay between the germline ends. The CDR3 totals 14 residues. Looked up from germline, CDR1 is SGHVS and CDR2 is FNYEAQ. This CDR3 is CASSPGRSTDTQYF. The CDR3 bases are TGTGCCAGCAGCCCGGGAAGAAGCACAGATACGCAGTATTTT.

This clone turned up a few times. This chain joins TRBV5-6 and TRBJ1-2, with TRBD1 matching 12 bases. The CDR3 totals 15 residues. V trimming: 2 bases; J trimming: 7 bases; junction bases outside the gene matches: 6. CDR1 and CDR2 (germline): SGHDT, YYEEEE. This CDR3 is CASSLWGQGASGYTF. CDR3 nucleotides: TGTGCCAGCAGCTTATGGGGACAGGGGGCCTCTGGCTACACCTTC.

This chain connects TRBV4-1 to TRBJ1-5, with a tentative D call TRBD1 (5 bases). From germline, CDR1 is MGHRA and CDR2 YSYEKL. V was pared by 4 bases and J by 2 bases, with 9 bases between. This CDR3 comprises 14 residues. CDR3 sequence reads: CASSPARGNQPQHF. CDR3 coding DNA: TGCGCCAGCAGCCCCGCCAGGGGCAATCAGCCCCAGCATTTT.